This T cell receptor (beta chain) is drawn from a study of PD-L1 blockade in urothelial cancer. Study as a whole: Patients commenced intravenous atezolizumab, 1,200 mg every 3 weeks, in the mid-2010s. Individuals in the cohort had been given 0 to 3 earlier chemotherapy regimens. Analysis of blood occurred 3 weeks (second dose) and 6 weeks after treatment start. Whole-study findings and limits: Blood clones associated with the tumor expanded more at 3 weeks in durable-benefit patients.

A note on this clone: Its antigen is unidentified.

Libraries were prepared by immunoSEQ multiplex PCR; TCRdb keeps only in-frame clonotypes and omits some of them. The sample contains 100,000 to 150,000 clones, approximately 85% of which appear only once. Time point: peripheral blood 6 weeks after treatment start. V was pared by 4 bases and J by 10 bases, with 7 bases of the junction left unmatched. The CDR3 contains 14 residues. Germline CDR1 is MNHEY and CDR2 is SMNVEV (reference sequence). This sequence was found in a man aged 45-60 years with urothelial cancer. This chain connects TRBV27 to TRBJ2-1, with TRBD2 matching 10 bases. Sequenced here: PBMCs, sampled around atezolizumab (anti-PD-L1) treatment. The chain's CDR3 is CASSSSIAGGEQFF. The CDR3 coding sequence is TGTGCCAGCAGTTCTTCAATAGCGGGAGGCGAGCAGTTCTTC.